The T cell receptor (beta chain) described here comes from a study of CD8+ T cells in alopecia areata. Study information: Tofacitinib was taken orally by treated patients, and the dose was 5 to 10 mg twice daily. Treated patients' severity was scored by percentage of affected scalp area.

RNA was isolated and reverse transcribed to cDNA, the sequencing template. Profiled with immunoSEQ multiplex PCR; TCRdb holds only in-frame clones, not every one. Of over 120,000 clones listed, 45% to 60% are singletons. Treatment meaning: oral pan-JAK inhibitor, 5-10 mg twice daily. A FACSAria was used to sort CD4+ and CD8+ T cells. These cells came from PBMCs. From germline, CDR1 is SNHLY and CDR2 FYNNEI. The CDR3 extends over 12 amino acids. V was trimmed by 7 bases and J by 16 bases, leaving 20 bases between them. The chain has TRBV2 and TRBJ1-5, with D possibly matching TRBD1 (5 bases). The source material was CD8+ T cells sorted from blood, sampled at week 4, from a patient treated with tofacitinib. This sequence originates from a human donor with alopecia areata. CDR3 DNA: TGTGCCAGCACGGACCTGGACACGGCCCCCCATTTT. This sequence encodes CASTDLDTAPHF.